Described below is a single TCR beta chain sequence and its context. The record originates from a study of blood T cell repertoires in COVID-19. Study-level background: Sites across the United States, Italy and Spain contributed samples from acute and convalescent COVID-19. In each case, the material was cDNA or gDNA derived from T cells, B-cell-depleted T cells, or PBMCs.

Trimming cost V 8 bases and J 0 bases; bases outside gene matches: 3. The germline CDR1 and CDR2 sequences are MNHEY and SVGAGI. This CDR3 is built from 13 residues. Under the authors' procedure: Amplifying reference gene primers gave estimates of nucleated cell counts. The table came from immunoSEQ multiplex PCR; TCRdb's copy has only in-frame clones and leaves some out. The V and J calls and clone size come from that table; D and trimming were worked out from the DNA. The sample yields about 140,000 clones, less than 90% seen once. V usage is TRBV6-5 and J usage is TRBJ2-7, with TRBD1 matching 8 bases. This receptor was identified in a human donor with COVID-19, enrolled during active disease. The donor label of this sample is uncertain. Sequenced: peripheral blood. The DNA for the CDR3 is TGTGCCAGCGCCAGGGGGCCCTCCTACGAGCAGTACTTC. It encodes CASARGPSYEQYF.